These 25 T cell receptor beta chains were all obtained from the same sample, sequenced in a study of blood T cell repertoires in COVID-19. Produced via immunoSEQ multiplex PCR; TCRdb's table is partial and in-frame only. The table shows over 120,000 clones, with 76% occurring only once. Sequencing was done on a sample of peripheral blood. These receptors all stem from a woman over 75 with active or convalescent COVID-19.

The chain links TRBV4-2 to TRBJ2-7; possibly TRBD2 for D (7 bases). V lost 3 bases and J 2 bases, leaving 14 bases between the germline ends. CDR3 length: 15 residues. The germline gives CDR1 LGHNA, CDR2 YNFKEQ. CDR3 in amino acids: CASSHRRGGPYEQYF. CDR3 nucleotide sequence: TGTGCCAGCAGCCATCGGAGGGGGGGTCCCTACGAGCAGTACTTC.

With regard to this clone: Within the sample, other DNA sequences also encode this same CDR3. V and J are TRBV4-1 and TRBJ1-2; D call uncertain. CDR1 is MGHRA and CDR2 is YSYEKL in the germline V gene. The ends were cut back, 2 bases at V and 6 bases at J, with 10 bases in the middle. The CDR3 sequence is 13 residues long. The CDR3 nucleotides read TGCGCCAGCAGCCAACAAACGGGTGATGGCTACACCTTC. It is translated as CASSQQTGDGYTF.

This chain links TRBV2 with TRBJ2-3, with 9 bases matching TRBD2. The V and J ends lost 10 bases and 2 bases, in that order; junction bases with no gene match: 10. CDR3 length: 15 amino acids. Germline V gene data show CDR1 as SNHLY and CDR2 as FYNNEI. The CDR3, as DNA: TGTGCCACGGATCGTGAGCGGGGGGCCACAGATACGCAGTATTTT. This sequence encodes CATDRERGATDTQYF.

This clone has only a few counts. This chain uses TRBV2 with TRBJ1-2; D not certain. CDR3 length: 15 amino acids. The V gene lost 1 base and the J gene lost 3 bases, with 12 bases spanning the gap. The germline V gene has CDR1 SNHLY and CDR2 FYNNEI. CDR3 bases: TGTGCCAGCAGTGAAGTAGGCGGGTTCGACTATGGCTACACCTTC. Amino acid sequence: CASSEVGGFDYGYTF.

The gene calls are TRBV30 and TRBJ1-6; D gene ambiguous. The germline CDR1 and CDR2 sequences are GTSNPN and SVGIG (reference sequence). Trimming took off 3 bases at V and 6 bases at J, with 12 bases between the two ends. This CDR3 has 14 residues. CDR3 in amino acids: CAWSLGPGNSPLHF. CDR3 DNA sequence: TGTGCCTGGAGCTTAGGTCCGGGTAATTCACCCCTCCACTTT.

This chain joins TRBV27 and TRBJ1-2, with 12 bases identical to TRBD1. Germline V lookup: CDR1 MNHEY, CDR2 SMNVEV (reference sequence). J lost 6 bases, V lost 0 bases, and 5 bases had no gene match. This CDR3 is built from 16 residues. The CDR3 loop reads CASSLSGTGGVNGYTF. The CDR3 nucleotides read TGTGCCAGCAGTTTATCGGGGACAGGGGGCGTGAATGGCTACACCTTC.

The chain recombines TRBV11-3 with TRBJ2-5; 7 positions agree with TRBD2. Germline V CDR1 and CDR2: SGHNT, YENEEA. The CDR3 consists of 15 residues. The V and J ends lost 5 bases and 5 bases, in that order; junction bases with no gene match: 11. The CDR3 region has the DNA TGTGCCAGCAGCCAAGGGAGGGCTAGCTCGGAGACCCAGTACTTC. Residues: CASSQGRASSETQYF. The whole variable domain, remainder taken from reference TRBV11-3 and TRBJ2-5, is EAGVVQSPRYKIIEKKQPVAFWCNPISGHNTLYWYLQNLGQGPELLIRYENEEAVDDSQLPKDRFSAERLKGVDSTLKIQPAELGDSAVYLCASSQGRASSETQYFGPGTRLLVL.

The chain joins TRBV10-3 to TRBJ2-3, with D hard to call. The length of the CDR3 is 11 residues. Trimming removed 6 bases at V and 11 bases at J, with 12 bases between. CDR1 is ENHRY and CDR2 is SYGVKD in the germline V gene. The CDR3 DNA reads TGTGCCATCAGCGTCCTTGGGCAGCAGTATTTT. As protein: CAISVLGQQYF.

This chain connects TRBV27 to TRBJ2-7; 9 bases line up with TRBD1. V trimming: 6 bases; J trimming: 0 bases; junction bases outside the gene matches: 3. Germline V gives CDR1 MNHEY, CDR2 SMNVEV (reference sequence). This CDR3 is 14 amino acids long. For the CDR3, the DNA is TGTGCCAGCAGCCGGGACAGGGTCTCCTACGAGCAGTACTTC. Its translation is CASSRDRVSYEQYF.

This clone was recorded only once. Other nucleotide sequences in the sample specify the same CDR3. The rearrangement joins TRBV9 to TRBJ2-7; weak D call: TRBD2 (6 bases). This CDR3 is 15 amino acids long. V was cut by 0 bases and J by 0 bases, with 10 bases left in between. CDR1 is SGDLS, CDR2 YYNGEE, per germline. The CDR3 is CASSVGAGSSYEQYF. In DNA form, the CDR3 reads TGTGCCAGCAGCGTAGGAGCCGGGAGCTCCTACGAGCAGTACTTC.

V gene TRBV4-1 combines with J gene TRBJ2-1; 9 bases fit TRBD1. V trimming: 8 bases; J trimming: 13 bases; junction bases outside the gene matches: 12. CDR3 length: 13 residues. Per the germline V gene, CDR1 is MGHRA and CDR2 is YSYEKL. Here the CDR3 reads CASQSGTGMQQFF. DNA of the CDR3: TGCGCCAGCCAATCCGGGACAGGGATGCAACAGTTCTTC.

This chain joins TRBV29-1 and TRBJ2-5; a possible D gene is TRBD1 (5 bases). Germline CDR1 is SQVTM and CDR2 is ANQGSEA. There are 12 residues in the CDR3. Trimming took off 4 bases at V and 5 bases at J, with 11 bases between the two ends. The CDR3 nucleotides read TGCAGCGTTGGTGCAGGGTTCGAGACCCAGTACTTC. Translation gives CSVGAGFETQYF. The entire variable domain, with the rest obtained from reference TRBV29-1 and TRBJ2-5, is as follows: SAVISQKPSRDICQRGTSLTIQCQVDSQVTMMFWYRQQPGQSLTLIATANQGSEATYESGFVIDKFPISRPNLTFSTLTVSNMSPEDSSIYLCSVGAGFETQYFGPGTRLLVL.

The chain recombines TRBV18 with TRBJ2-3; 7 bases line up with TRBD1. The CDR3 contains 17 residues. V trimming: 0 bases; J trimming: 2 bases; junction bases outside the gene matches: 8. Germline lookup yields CDR1 KGHSH and CDR2 LQKENI. The CDR3 coding sequence is TGTGCCAGCTCACCACCTTCGAGACAGGGACCCACAGATACGCAGTATTTT. Translation: CASSPPSRQGPTDTQYF.

This chain links TRBV4-1 with TRBJ2-7; 10 bases are shared with TRBD1. The CDR3 runs 15 residues. After removal of 4 bases from V and 5 bases from J, the junction contained 8 bases not matched to a gene. Germline CDR1 reads MGHRA; CDR2 reads YSYEKL. The CDR3 DNA is TGCGCCAGCAGCCTAAGCCCGGGGACAGGGGACGAGCAGTACTTC. It yields the protein CASSLSPGTGDEQYF.

This chain connects TRBV15 to TRBJ2-1; 8 bases agree with TRBD1. CDR1 and CDR2 from the germline V gene are LNHNV and YYDKDF (reference sequence). CDR3 length: 15 amino acids. The V segment lost 1 base and the J segment 2 bases; nucleotides outside the gene matches: 1. CDR3: CATSRGQGTYNEQFF. The CDR3 bases are TGTGCCACCAGCAGAGGACAGGGGACCTACAATGAGCAGTTCTTC.

V gene TRBV15 combines with J gene TRBJ1-3; weak D call: TRBD1 (5 bases). From germline, CDR1 is LNHNV and CDR2 YYDKDF (reference sequence). The ends were cut back, 0 bases at V and 6 bases at J, with 12 bases in the middle. This CDR3 is built from 15 residues. The chain's CDR3 is CATSRDMGLENTIYF. The CDR3 DNA reads TGTGCCACCAGCAGAGATATGGGGCTGGAAAACACCATATATTTT.

V usage is TRBV7-9 and J usage is TRBJ1-1; 7 bases match TRBD1. With 7 bases clipped from V and 5 bases from J, the junction kept 10 bases outside the gene matches. Germline assignment: CDR1 SEHNR and CDR2 FQNEAQ (reference sequence). The CDR3 totals 14 residues. CDR3 coding DNA: TGTGCCAGCAAAATACAGGGGCTGGGGACTGAAGCTTTCTTT. It yields the protein CASKIQGLGTEAFF.

This chain links TRBV27 with TRBJ1-3; perhaps TRBD1 as D (6 bases). The germline CDR1 and CDR2 sequences are MNHEY and SMNVEV (reference sequence). The CDR3 totals 17 residues. V lost 0 bases, J lost 0 bases, and 12 bases lay in between. CDR3: CASSLSPQGSSGNTIYF. Written as DNA, the CDR3 is TGTGCCAGCAGTTTATCCCCACAGGGCTCCTCTGGAAACACCATATATTTT.

CDR3 nucleotide sequence: TGTGCCAGCAGCTGGGGACAGGACAACACTGAAGCTTTCTTT. This gives the protein CASSWGQDNTEAFF. V gene TRBV5-6 combines with J gene TRBJ1-1; 8 bases match TRBD1. Germline lookup yields CDR1 SGHDT and CDR2 YYEEEE. This CDR3 contains 14 residues. V was clipped by 3 bases and J by 2 bases; unmatched bases: 3.

V usage is TRBV5-6 and J usage is TRBJ1-2; unclear D gene. Germline V lookup: CDR1 SGHDT, CDR2 YYEEEE. V lost 3 bases, J lost 0 bases, and 15 bases lay in between. CDR3 length equals 16 residues. Here the CDR3 reads CASSSSRYGANYGYTF. The CDR3 nucleotides are TGTGCCAGCAGCTCGAGTAGGTACGGGGCTAACTATGGCTACACCTTC.

This chain connects TRBV7-6 to TRBJ1-4, with 10 bases matching TRBD1. CDR3 length: 14 residues. V lost 5 bases, J lost 12 bases, and 9 bases stayed unmatched. CDR1 is SGHVS, CDR2 FNYEAQ, per germline. The CDR3 spells CASSVRDRGGQLFF. In nucleotides, the CDR3 is TGTGCCAGCAGCGTCCGGGACAGGGGTGGCCAACTGTTTTTT.

Written as DNA, the CDR3 is TGTGCCAGCAGTGCCTCCGGGACAGTGTATGAAAAACTGTTTTTT. Amino acid sequence: CASSASGTVYEKLFF. V and J are TRBV28 and TRBJ1-4; 7 bases match TRBD1. The V gene end was trimmed by 5 bases and the J gene end by 6 bases; junction bases not matched to a gene: 9. This CDR3 spans 15 amino acids. CDR1 and CDR2 from the germline V gene are MDHEN and SYDVKM.

CDR3 residues: CASSQSAGNRAEQYF. Written as DNA, the CDR3 is TGTGCCAGCAGCCAGAGCGCAGGGAATCGGGCAGAGCAGTACTTC. The chain joins TRBV11-3 to TRBJ2-7; the D gene is possibly TRBD1 (5 bases). Per germline, CDR1 SGHNT and CDR2 YENEEA. The ends were cut back, 5 bases at V and 7 bases at J, with 21 bases in the middle. This CDR3 has 15 amino acids.

The chain joins TRBV18 to TRBJ2-2; tentative D call: TRBD1 (6 bases). Per germline, CDR1 KGHSH and CDR2 LQKENI. The ends were cut back, 5 bases at V and 0 bases at J, with 16 bases in the middle. The length of the CDR3 is 17 residues. In DNA, the CDR3 is TGTGCCAGCTCAGCCAAGGTCCGACAGGCGAACACCGGGGAGCTGTTTTTT. Amino acid sequence: CASSAKVRQANTGELFF.

A few counts support this clone. J is TRBJ1-2 and V is TRBV29-1; 7 positions agree with TRBD1. The V and J ends lost 0 bases and 5 bases, in that order; junction bases with no gene match: 12. The CDR3 covers 16 residues. Germline V lookup: CDR1 SQVTM, CDR2 ANQGSEA. The CDR3 sequence: CSVEEGPPRQGYGYTF. The CDR3 nucleotides are TGCAGCGTTGAAGAAGGCCCCCCGCGACAGGGTTATGGCTACACCTTC.